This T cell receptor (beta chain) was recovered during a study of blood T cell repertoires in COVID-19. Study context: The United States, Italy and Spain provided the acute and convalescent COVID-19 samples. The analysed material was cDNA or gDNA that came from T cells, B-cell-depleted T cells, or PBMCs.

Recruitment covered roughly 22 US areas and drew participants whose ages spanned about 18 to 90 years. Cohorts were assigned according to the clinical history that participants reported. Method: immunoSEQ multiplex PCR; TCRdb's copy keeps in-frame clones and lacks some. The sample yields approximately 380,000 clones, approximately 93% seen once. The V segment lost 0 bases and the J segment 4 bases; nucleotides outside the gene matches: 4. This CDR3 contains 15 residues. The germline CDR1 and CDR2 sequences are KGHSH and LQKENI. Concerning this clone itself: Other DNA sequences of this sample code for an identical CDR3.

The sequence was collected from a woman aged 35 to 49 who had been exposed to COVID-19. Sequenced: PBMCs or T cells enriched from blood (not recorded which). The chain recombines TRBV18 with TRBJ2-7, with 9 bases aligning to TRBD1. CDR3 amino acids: CASSPPGQGLYEQYF. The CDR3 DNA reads TGTGCCAGCTCACCACCGGGACAGGGTTTGTACGAGCAGTACTTC.